Shown below are 29 T cell receptor beta chains from a single sample sequenced in a study of blood T cell repertoires in COVID-19 (dated by TCRdb to 2018 to 2021). Libraries were constructed by the immunoSEQ multiplex PCR assay. TCRdb mirrors the immuneACCESS table, restricted to in-frame sequences. Some clones are absent from its copies; in checked studies, under half trace to an unresolved V gene, and the reason for the others is unknown. The sample profile shows 250,000 to 350,000 clones; around 85% of them were found once. The top ten hold roughly 1.5% of the sample. Material for sequencing was peripheral blood. The receptors were gathered from a human donor with COVID-19, enrolled during active disease. The donor label of this sample is uncertain.

This clone has only one observation. The chain employs TRBV6-7 and TRBJ2-3, with 7 positions matching TRBD2. TRBV6-7 qualifies as an ORF whose function is uncertain. The CDR3 length is 17 residues. Trimming removed 7 bases from V and 6 bases from J; junction bases left unmatched: 19. The CDR3, as DNA: TGTGCCAGCACTTTACTCTGGATGGGGTGGGAGGGGGATACGCAGTATTTT. Translation: CASTLLWMGWEGDTQYF.

The CDR3 DNA reads as TGTGCCAGTAGTATTTCGCTAGCCGGGGAGGATGAGCAGTTCTTC. This gives the protein CASSISLAGEDEQFF. The chain carries TRBV19 and TRBJ2-1, with D possibly matching TRBD2 (6 bases). CDR1 LNHDA and CDR2 SQIVND come from the germline V gene (reference sequence). Trimming shortened V by 3 bases and J by 8 bases, and 17 bases separated the two germline ends. The CDR3 contains 15 residues.

This chain connects TRBV19 to TRBJ2-1, with 7 nucleotides matching TRBD1. CDR1 and CDR2 from the germline V gene are LNHDA and SQIVND (reference sequence). Germline trimming cut 7 bases from V and 4 bases from J; bases unmatched to any gene: 1. The CDR3 is 12 amino acids. CDR3 protein: CASKGAYNEQFF. In DNA, the CDR3 is TGTGCCAGTAAGGGGGCTTACAATGAGCAGTTCTTC. Full variable domain (missing parts from reference TRBV19 and TRBJ2-1): DGGITQSPKYLFRKEGQNVTLSCEQNLNHDAMYWYRQDPGQGLRLIYYSQIVNDFQKGDIAEGYSVSREKKESFPLTVTSAQKNPTAFYLCASKGAYNEQFFGPGTRLTVL.

As concerns this clone: Other DNA sequences in the sample encode the same CDR3. The V and J genes are TRBV7-2 and TRBJ1-2, with no clear D. Trimming removed 1 base at V and 3 bases at J, with 6 bases between. Germline values: CDR1 SGHTA, CDR2 FQGNSA. This CDR3 region has 13 residues. CDR3 loop: CASSLGGDYGYTF. CDR3 sequence (DNA): TGTGCCAGCAGCTTAGGAGGTGACTATGGCTACACCTTC.

The genes are TRBV3-1 (or the pseudogene TRBV3-2) and TRBJ2-7, with TRBD2 matching 13 bases. Germline CDR1 and CDR2: LGHDT and YNNKEL (reference sequence). The V segment lost 1 base and the J segment 4 bases; nucleotides outside the gene matches: 4. The CDR3 consists of 16 residues. The CDR3 is CASSQGPGLAGYEQYF. CDR3 DNA: TGTGCCAGCAGCCAAGGTCCGGGACTAGCGGGGTACGAGCAGTACTTC.

The chain joins TRBV30 to TRBJ1-2; perhaps TRBD1 as D (5 bases). V dropped 0 bases and J dropped 2 bases, with 7 bases sitting between them. CDR3 length: 13 residues. Germline lookup yields CDR1 GTSNPN and CDR2 SVGIG (reference sequence). For the CDR3, the DNA is TGTGCCTGGAGTGTACGGGGGAACTATGGCTACACCTTC. It codes for CAWSVRGNYGYTF.

V gene TRBV28 combines with J gene TRBJ1-1; the D is unclear. The germline V gene encodes CDR1 MDHEN and CDR2 SYDVKM. The CDR3 is made up of 8 amino acids. Here the CDR3 reads CSHPEAFF. The CDR3 nucleotides are TGTTCACACCCCGAAGCTTTCTTT.

The chain uses TRBV5-1 and TRBJ1-6; D remains unclear. The germline V gene has CDR1 SGHRS and CDR2 YFSETQ. The V end was cut by 0 bases, the J end by 0 bases, with 10 bases between. This CDR3 has 17 amino acids. CDR3 protein: CASSLDSGSSYNSPLHF. CDR3 DNA sequence: TGCGCCAGCAGCTTGGATTCGGGGAGCTCCTATAATTCACCCCTCCACTTT.

The gene calls are TRBV7-9 and TRBJ2-7; 8 bases align to TRBD1. This CDR3 has 13 amino acids. V gave up 5 bases and J gave up 6 bases; unmatched junction bases: 6. The V gene's germline CDR1 is SEHNR and CDR2 FQNEAQ (reference sequence). The CDR3 loop is CASSPGQGLEQYF. The DNA of the CDR3 is TGTGCCAGCAGCCCCGGACAGGGACTCGAGCAGTACTTC.

The V and J genes are TRBV11-2 and TRBJ2-1; TRBD2 matches 16 bases. The V gene end was trimmed by 4 bases and the J gene end by 7 bases; junction bases not matched to a gene: 7. This CDR3 has 17 residues. The germline CDR1 and CDR2 sequences are SGHAT and FQNNGV. CDR3 residues: CASSSGLAGGPRNEQFF. In DNA, the CDR3 is TGTGCCAGCAGCTCGGGACTAGCGGGAGGGCCTAGGAATGAGCAGTTCTTC.

The V gene is TRBV5-1, the J gene TRBJ2-3, with D unresolved. Germline V gene sequence: CDR1 SGHRS, CDR2 YFSETQ. V gave up 0 bases and J gave up 2 bases, with 10 bases separating them. This CDR3 region has 15 residues. CDR3 in amino acids: CASSLVGAYTDTQYF. Here the CDR3 DNA reads TGCGCCAGCAGCTTGGTTGGAGCCTACACAGATACGCAGTATTTT.

The gene calls are TRBV9 and TRBJ2-3; 11 bases agree with TRBD2. Trimming cost V 0 bases and J 3 bases; bases outside gene matches: 6. CDR1 is SGDLS and CDR2 is YYNGEE in the germline V gene. CDR3 length equals 17 residues. DNA of the CDR3: TGTGCCAGCAGCGTAGAGGCTAGCGGGAGGTGGACAGATACGCAGTATTTT. Protein product: CASSVEASGRWTDTQYF. Combining the CDR3 with reference TRBV9 and TRBJ2-3 gives the whole variable domain DSGVTQTPKHLITATGQRVTLRCSPRSGDLSVYWYQQSLDQGLQFLIQYYNGEERAKGNILERFSAQQFPDLHSELNLSSLELGDSALYFCASSVEASGRWTDTQYFGPGTRLTVL.

The chain uses TRBV7-9 and TRBJ1-2; 7 bases match TRBD1. Germline lookup yields CDR1 SEHNR and CDR2 FQNEAQ (reference sequence). This CDR3 comprises 15 residues. Unmatched junction bases numbered 9, after V lost 4 bases and J lost 4 bases. The CDR3 DNA sequence: TGTGCCAGCAGCTCCGGACAGGCCTCGTTCTATGGCTACACCTTC. It codes for CASSSGQASFYGYTF.

This clone was seen a handful of times. The rearrangement uses TRBV27 and TRBJ1-3; D unresolved. CDR1 is MNHEY and CDR2 is SMNVEV in the germline V gene (reference sequence). The CDR3 covers 10 residues. V lost 6 bases to trimming and J lost 8 bases, with 5 bases between them. The CDR3 sequence: CASRPDTIYF. As DNA, the CDR3 is TGTGCCAGCAGGCCGGACACCATATATTTT.

The chain is built from TRBV27 and TRBJ1-4; D call uncertain. Trimming took 3 bases from V and 0 from J, leaving 8 bases between them. There are 15 residues in the CDR3. The germline gives CDR1 MNHEY, CDR2 SMNVEV (reference sequence). The CDR3: CASSLTLATNEKLFF. DNA for the CDR3: TGTGCCAGCAGTTTGACACTTGCAACTAATGAAAAACTGTTTTTT. The full variable domain, rest sourced from reference TRBV27 and TRBJ1-4, is EAQVTQNPRYLITVTGKKLTVTCSQNMNHEYMSWYRQDPGLGLRQIYYSMNVEVTDKGDVPEGYKVSRKEKRNFPLILESPSPNQTSLYFCASSLTLATNEKLFFGSGTQLSVL.

V is TRBV27 and J is TRBJ2-3, with TRBD2 matching 8 bases. V gave up 1 base and J gave up 0 bases; unmatched junction bases: 3. CDR1 and CDR2 (germline): MNHEY, SMNVEV (reference sequence). This CDR3 has 16 residues. The CDR3 DNA is TGTGCCAGCAGTTTATTTCTAGCGGGTAGCACAGATACGCAGTATTTT. It yields the protein CASSLFLAGSTDTQYF.

The genes are TRBV28 and TRBJ2-7; D is possibly TRBD2 (6 bases). Germline-derived CDR1 and CDR2 are MDHEN and SYDVKM. Trimming shortened V by 6 bases and J by 7 bases, and 19 bases separated the two germline ends. The CDR3 length is 14 residues. Here the CDR3 reads CASRGGTGVGEQYF. The CDR3 bases are TGTGCCAGCAGAGGCGGGACTGGGGTCGGAGAGCAGTACTTC. Full variable domain (rest looked up from reference TRBV28 and TRBJ2-7): DVKVTQSSRYLVKRTGEKVFLECVQDMDHENMFWYRQDPGLGLRLIYFSYDVKMKEKGDIPEGYSVSREKKERFSLILESASTNQTSMYLCASRGGTGVGEQYFGPGTRLTVT.

The V call is TRBV6-1, the J call TRBJ1-4, with D perhaps matching TRBD1 (5 bases). CDR3 length equals 18 residues. V gave up 2 bases and J gave up 0 bases, with 16 bases separating them. Germline lookup yields CDR1 MNHNS and CDR2 SASEGT. The CDR3 DNA sequence: TGTGCCAGCAGTGAAATCAGACAGACAAGAGCAACTAATGAAAAACTGTTTTTT. Translating gives CASSEIRQTRATNEKLFF.

This clone was recorded once. The rearrangement links TRBV4-1 to TRBJ2-5, with D maybe TRBD2 (6 bases). From germline, CDR1 is MGHRA and CDR2 YSYEKL. The CDR3 extends over 16 amino acids. Between the trimmed V and J ends, which lost 2 bases and 6 bases, there was a span of 19 bases. DNA for the CDR3: TGCGCCAGCAGCCAATCCACTAGCTTAACCCTCCAGACCCAGTACTTC. Its translation: CASSQSTSLTLQTQYF.

The chain employs TRBV5-8 and TRBJ1-6; D is undetermined. V gave up 0 bases and J gave up 10 bases, with 17 bases separating them. The germline CDR1 and CDR2 sequences are SGHTS and YDEGEE. This CDR3 is 16 amino acids long. This CDR3 is CASSLVATEAWSPLHF. The CDR3 bases are TGTGCCAGCAGCTTGGTAGCCACCGAGGCGTGGTCACCCCTCCACTTT.

The chain joins TRBV20-1 to TRBJ2-2; D is undetermined. The CDR3 contains 16 residues. Germline V gives CDR1 DFQATT, CDR2 SNEGSKA (reference sequence). V lost 3 bases to trimming and J lost 6 bases, with 20 bases between them. The CDR3 protein is CSASGQLSRHAGELFF. The CDR3 bases are TGCAGTGCTAGTGGGCAGTTGTCCCGTCACGCCGGGGAGCTGTTTTTT.

The CDR3 region has the DNA TGTGCCAGCTCACTAGACACCCTGTCCTATGGCTACACCTTC. Its translation: CASSLDTLSYGYTF. J is TRBJ1-2 and V is TRBV18; D remains unclear. V shed 4 bases and J shed 4 bases, with 13 bases lying between them. The CDR3 runs 14 residues. CDR1 and CDR2 (germline): KGHSH, LQKENI.

As concerns this clone: One junction end does not reproduce the germline sequence, and a read error may be involved. V usage is TRBV7-7 and J usage is TRBJ2-5, with 9 bases fitting TRBD2. Germline-derived CDR1 and CDR2 are SSHAT and FNYEAQ (reference sequence). The CDR3 sequence is 17 residues long. The CDR3 spells CASSPGTSTNGVKTQYF. The CDR3 DNA reads TGTGCTAGCAGCCCCGGGACTAGCACAAATGGTGTGAAGACCCAGTACTTC.

The chain is built from TRBV5-1 and TRBJ1-4; D is unresolved. V was shortened by 4 bases and J by 5 bases, with 12 bases between the two germline ends. The CDR3 runs 14 residues. The V gene's germline CDR1 is SGHRS and CDR2 YFSETQ. The CDR3 DNA reads TGCGCCAGCAGCCAGGAGGTTCCAAATGAAAAACTGTTTTTT. It yields the protein CASSQEVPNEKLFF.

This chain joins TRBV10-2 and TRBJ2-6; a possible D gene is TRBD2 (6 bases). Looked up from germline, CDR1 is WSHSY and CDR2 is SAAADI. The germline V and J ends were trimmed by 4 bases and 2 bases, with 12 bases remaining between them. CDR3 size: 16 residues. The CDR3 sequence: CASSASWGAGANVLTF. The CDR3 DNA sequence: TGCGCCAGCAGTGCCTCCTGGGGGGCTGGGGCCAACGTCCTGACTTTC.

The rearrangement uses TRBV5-5 and TRBJ2-2; the match to TRBD1 covers 7 bases. V lost 4 bases to trimming and J lost 7 bases; unmatched junction nucleotides: 10. Germline V gene lookup returns CDR1 SGHKS and CDR2 YYEKEE (reference sequence). The CDR3 spans 15 residues. CDR3 region: CASSRDSFPSGELFF. CDR3 DNA sequence: TGTGCCAGCAGCCGGGACAGCTTCCCCAGCGGGGAGCTGTTTTTT.

This clone showed up just a few times. The chain couples TRBV18 to TRBJ2-3; the D gene is possibly TRBD2 (5 bases). V dropped 6 bases and J dropped 8 bases, with 12 bases sitting between them. CDR1 is KGHSH and CDR2 is LQKENI in the germline V gene. This CDR3 has 12 amino acids. In DNA, the CDR3 is TGTGCCAGCTCCCCGAGGGCGGGTACGCAGTATTTT. It is translated as CASSPRAGTQYF.

CDR3 DNA: TGCGCCAGCAGGATAGCGGGAGGTATGGACAATGAGCAGTTCTTC. This encodes CASRIAGGMDNEQFF. The V and J genes are TRBV10-2 and TRBJ2-1; 10 bases match TRBD2. CDR1 WSHSY and CDR2 SAAADI come from the germline V gene. The CDR3 is 15 amino acids. V lost 6 bases to trimming and J lost 5 bases; unmatched junction nucleotides: 7.

The chain carries TRBV13 and TRBJ1-1; tentative D call: TRBD1 (6 bases). Per germline, CDR1 PRHDT and CDR2 FYEKMQ (reference sequence). The V end lost 4 bases, the J end lost 5 bases, and 17 bases lay between the germline ends. The CDR3 runs 15 residues. In nucleotides, the CDR3 is TGTGCCAGCAGCTCTATCAGTTGGGGGCGGACTGAAGCTTTCTTT. Its protein is CASSSISWGRTEAFF.